What follows are 18 T cell receptor beta chains derived from one specimen sequenced in a study of OX40 agonist ivuxolimab in advanced cancers. Sequencing used immunoSEQ multiplex PCR; TCRdb keeps in-frame clones, though not all of them. The sample consists of 65,000 to 90,000 clones, roughly 80% of them appearing once. Source: CD4+ or CD8+ T cells sorted from blood, taken in a trial of the OX40 agonist ivuxolimab. These receptors were obtained from an adult with an advanced solid tumor such as melanoma, head and neck, liver or kidney cancer.

J is TRBJ2-3 and V is TRBV7-3, with D perhaps TRBD2 (6 bases). This CDR3 contains 15 residues. V was shortened by 5 bases and J by 1 base, with 13 bases between the two germline ends. Germline assignment: CDR1 SGHTA and CDR2 FQGTGA. The CDR3 protein is CASSRGLSGTDTQYF. As DNA, the CDR3 is TGTGCCAGCAGCCGGGGACTCTCGGGCACAGATACGCAGTATTTT.

The V call is TRBV5-6, the J call TRBJ1-4; no clear D. Between the trimmed V and J ends, which lost 2 bases and 8 bases, there was a span of 13 bases. This CDR3 region has 14 residues. CDR1 and CDR2 from the germline V gene are SGHDT and YYEEEE. The CDR3 protein is CASSLGRLREKLFF. In DNA, the CDR3 is TGTGCCAGCAGCTTAGGCAGGCTAAGGGAAAAACTGTTTTTT.

The genes are TRBV7-2 and TRBJ1-1; no clear D gene. CDR3 length: 12 residues. Trimming took off 5 bases at V and 7 bases at J, with 11 bases between the two ends. Germline CDR1 reads SGHTA; CDR2 reads FQGNSA. As DNA, the CDR3 is TGTGCCAGCAGCCCCCCCCGCCGTGAAGCTTTCTTT. Amino acid sequence: CASSPPRREAFF.

CDR3 sequence (DNA): TGTGCCAGCAGCGTAGGCCCGGACATAAGCACTGAAGCTTTCTTT. Translated: CASSVGPDISTEAFF. The chain has TRBV9 and TRBJ1-1, with TRBD1 as a possible D gene (5 bases). The V gene's germline CDR1 is SGDLS and CDR2 YYNGEE. The CDR3 runs to 15 residues. V was pared by 0 bases and J by 4 bases, with 13 bases between.

This chain links TRBV5-1 with TRBJ1-1, with a weak D call TRBD1 (6 bases). V shed 7 bases and J shed 2 bases, with 15 bases lying between them. Germline V lookup: CDR1 SGHRS, CDR2 YFSETQ. The CDR3 is 14 amino acids. The CDR3 reads CASQLGGGNTEAFF. CDR3 bases: TGCGCCAGCCAGCTGGGGGGCGGAAACACTGAAGCTTTCTTT. Drawing the rest from reference TRBV5-1 and TRBJ1-1, the complete variable domain is KAGVTQTPRYLIKTRGQQVTLSCSPISGHRSVSWYQQTPGQGLQFLFEYFSETQRNKGNFPGRFSGRQFSNSRSEMNVSTLELGDSALYLCASQLGGGNTEAFFGQGTRLTVV.

V is TRBV7-9 and J is TRBJ2-5; 10 nucleotides align to TRBD1. The V and J ends lost 1 base and 4 bases, in that order; junction bases with no gene match: 9. CDR1 is SEHNR and CDR2 is FQNEAQ in the germline V gene (reference sequence). The CDR3 is 17 residues long. Here the CDR3 DNA reads TGTGCCAGCAGCTTAGTCTCCGGGACAGGGGAGAGAGAGACCCAGTACTTC. Protein sequence: CASSLVSGTGERETQYF.

The chain employs TRBV6-4 and TRBJ1-1, with D unresolved. The CDR3 covers 14 residues. Germline CDR1 and CDR2: MRHNA and SNTAGT. Deletions cut 6 bases from V and 3 bases from J, with 14 bases between. CDR3 residues: CASRIQPSHTEAFF. DNA of the CDR3: TGTGCCAGCAGGATCCAACCTAGCCACACTGAAGCTTTCTTT.

The genes are TRBV5-5 and TRBJ1-5; TRBD1 matches 10 bases. V shed 4 bases, J shed 7 bases, and the junction held 5 bases outside the gene matches. The CDR3 has 14 amino acids. Germline-derived CDR1 and CDR2 are SGHKS and YYEKEE (reference sequence). The CDR3 DNA reads as TGTGCCAGCAGCACCGGGACAGGGGAACAGCCCCAGCATTTT. This codes for CASSTGTGEQPQHF.

This sequence joins TRBV28 and TRBJ2-7; D is tentatively TRBD1 or TRBD2 (6 bases each). Germline V gene sequence: CDR1 MDHEN, CDR2 SYDVKM. The V gene lost 5 bases and the J gene lost 4 bases, with 15 bases spanning the gap. The CDR3 has 14 amino acids. The CDR3 nucleotides read TGTGCCAGCAGTCCCCTTGGGGGGCTATACGAGCAGTACTTC. Translated: CASSPLGGLYEQYF.

The chain carries TRBV7-2 and TRBJ1-5; maybe TRBD1 (5 bases). The CDR3 is made up of 15 amino acids. V was shortened by 3 bases and J by 6 bases, with 15 bases between the two germline ends. Germline-derived CDR1 and CDR2 are SGHTA and FQGNSA. CDR3 sequence reads: CASSLVQGVGQPQHF. The CDR3 bases are TGTGCCAGCAGCTTGGTGCAGGGAGTCGGTCAGCCCCAGCATTTT.

The V call is TRBV11-3, the J call TRBJ1-1; D is perhaps TRBD1 (6 bases). Trimming cost V 5 bases and J 2 bases, with 15 bases left between them. CDR1 SGHNT and CDR2 YENEEA come from the germline V gene. The CDR3 covers 15 residues. The CDR3 region has the DNA TGTGCCAGCAGCCCTCCTGACAGGATCAACACTGAAGCTTTCTTT. Its translation is CASSPPDRINTEAFF.

The chain links TRBV19 to TRBJ2-6; D is perhaps TRBD1 (5 bases). Germline CDR1 reads LNHDA; CDR2 reads SQIVND (reference sequence). The CDR3 is 16 residues long. V was shortened by 7 bases and J by 3 bases, with 16 bases between the two germline ends. CDR3 sequence (DNA): TGTGCCAGTATTCCGTGGGGCGGAATTGGGGCCAACGTCCTGACTTTC. Amino acids: CASIPWGGIGANVLTF.

The genes are TRBV6-1 and TRBJ2-1, with TRBD1 identical over 8 bases. Looked up from germline, CDR1 is MNHNS and CDR2 is SASEGT. CDR3 length equals 17 residues. V gave up 4 bases and J gave up 6 bases; unmatched junction bases: 14. This chain's CDR3 is CASSAKADRVSSNEQFF. DNA of the CDR3: TGTGCCAGCAGTGCTAAGGCGGACAGGGTTTCGTCCAATGAGCAGTTCTTC.

This chain connects TRBV5-6 to TRBJ2-2; D unclear. Trimming pared 1 base from V and 8 bases from J, leaving 3 bases between. Germline V gives CDR1 SGHDT, CDR2 YYEEEE. The CDR3 loop spans 11 amino acids. The DNA of the CDR3 is TGTGCCAGCAGCTTGCATGGGGAGCTGTTTTTT. Amino acid sequence: CASSLHGELFF. The full variable domain, with the rest looked up from reference TRBV5-6 and TRBJ2-2, is DAGVTQSPTHLIKTRGQQVTLRCSPKSGHDTVSWYQQALGQGPQFIFQYYEEEERQRGNFPDRFSGHQFPNYSSELNVNALLLGDSALYLCASSLHGELFFGEGSRLTVL.

This clone was counted a single time. This chain links TRBV19 with TRBJ2-5; 10 nucleotides match TRBD1. Germline trimming cut 5 bases from V and 4 bases from J; bases unmatched to any gene: 10. Germline loops: CDR1 LNHDA, CDR2 SQIVND (reference sequence). CDR3 size: 16 residues. CDR3 DNA: TGTGCCAGTAGTCTGGGACAGGGGTTAAGGGGAGAGACCCAGTACTTC. Translation: CASSLGQGLRGETQYF.

CDR3 loop: CASSLGAGSGANVLTF. The CDR3 nucleotides are TGTGCCAGCAGCTTAGGGGCAGGGTCTGGGGCCAACGTCCTGACTTTC. V usage is TRBV11-2 and J usage is TRBJ2-6; a weak D match, TRBD1 (5 bases). In germline, CDR1 is SGHAT, CDR2 FQNNGV. The CDR3 has 16 amino acids. The germline V and J ends were trimmed by 1 base and 1 base, with 8 bases remaining between them. The entire variable domain, with the rest obtained from reference TRBV11-2 and TRBJ2-6, is as follows: EAGVAQSPRYKIIEKRQSVAFWCNPISGHATLYWYQQILGQGPKLLIQFQNNGVVDDSQLPKDRFSAERLKGVDSTLKIQPAKLEDSAVYLCASSLGAGSGANVLTFGAGSRLTVL.

The J gene is TRBJ1-5, the V gene TRBV19; no firm D call. V was clipped by 4 bases and J by 5 bases, with 9 bases between them. CDR1 and CDR2 (germline): LNHDA, SQIVND (reference sequence). The CDR3 is 13 residues long. The CDR3 loop reads CASSTMPDQPQHF. The CDR3 coding sequence is TGTGCCAGTAGTACCATGCCGGATCAGCCCCAGCATTTT.

V and J are TRBV7-9 and TRBJ2-5; 11 positions match TRBD1. V shed 5 bases, J shed 5 bases, and the junction held 7 bases outside the gene matches. There are 15 residues in the CDR3. The germline CDR1 and CDR2 sequences are SEHNR and FQNEAQ (reference sequence). CDR3 bases: TGTGCCAGCAGCCTTGGGACAGGGGGACCGGAGACCCAGTACTTC. Translating it yields CASSLGTGGPETQYF.